This T cell receptor (beta chain) was recovered during a study of cytomegalovirus exposure and HLA in healthy donors listed by TCRdb under 2017. Study-wide context: According to a later analysis, the roughly 120 validation repertoires were produced on the same platform as the 666 repertoires of the first cohort. In addition to the first cohort of 650 to 800 subjects, a separate validation cohort of 120 different subjects was used. High-throughput TCR immunosequencing, statistical association of individual TCRs with disease status, and machine learning were combined to predict cytomegalovirus infection status. The aim of the study was to test whether cataloging public T cell receptors could identify signatures of past pathogen exposure.

Trimming takes 4 bases off V and 7 bases off J; junction bases not matched to a gene: 1. Via the germline V gene, CDR1 is SGHVS and CDR2 FQNEAQ. Reading from cysteine to phenylalanine, the CDR3 counts 12 amino acids. The sequence is cut down to CDR3 DNA, 36 bases in frame from base 1. The donors belonged to the validation cohort of about 130 subjects, which was separate from the roughly 670-subject first cohort. With regard to this clone: The antigen it recognizes is unknown. No base quality values were provided; no much bigger clone lies one nucleotide off.

The library was produced with the immunoSEQ multiplex PCR assay. The paper's data handling went like this. To diagnose cytomegalovirus status from the catalog of TCR beta chain sequences, a statistical classification framework was built. Imported from immuneACCESS, the table was reduced by TCRdb to in-frame sequences with V and J called. These copies leave out some clones; in studies compared against another copy, an unresolved V gene accounts for under half, and the cause of the remainder is not known. That table furnishes V, J and clone size, whereas the DNA furnished D and trimming. This sample holds around 180,000 clones; 75% to 90% were observed only once. Roughly 7% of the sample is in the top ten clones. Results the study describes overall, beyond this receptor: Of the cluster scores, 85% to 95% were above 0 in a later analysis, which found that TCRs clustered in the first cohort also tended to co-occur in the 120 validation repertoires. All 130 or so repertoires were used to score co-occurrence in the validation cohort in a later analysis, because that analysis had no HLA typing for the cohort. In vitro tests confirmed that three of the cytomegalovirus-associated TCR beta chains recognize cytomegalovirus antigens. The study listed 164 TCR beta chains as associated with cytomegalovirus. While some public TCRs were present in many individuals, most TCR sequences turned up only very rarely across donors. The classifier was reported to diagnose cytomegalovirus status with high specificity and sensitivity in both the original cohort and the validation cohort. According to the authors, the approach could potentially be generalized to other disease states and immunological phenotypes.

The chain is assembled from TRBV7-8 and TRBJ2-1; 7 central bases correspond to TRBD2. Sequencing was performed on PBMCs. This clonotype originated in a man between 18 and 29 years old in good health and CMV-seropositive. Here is the DNA: TGTGCCAGCAGCTACGGGGGGAATGAGCAGTTCTTC. Its product reads: CASSYGGNEQFF.